This T cell receptor beta chain was profiled in a study of a mutant IDH1 vaccine in newly diagnosed glioma. The wider study: Across weeks 1, 3, 5, 7, 11, 15, 19 and 23, patients received a vaccination each time, eight in all. Before enrollment, patients got radiotherapy alone, temozolomide alone, or mostly the combination.

The method was immunoSEQ multiplex PCR; TCRdb's version includes in-frame clones alone and lacks a portion of them. The sample has around 58,000 clones, over 70% seen once. Overall study findings and caveats: Pseudoprogression appears to have had no connection to changes in top peripheral T cell clonotypes. Patients mounted vaccine-induced immune responses in roughly 93% of cases.

The V gene's germline CDR1 is SGHRS and CDR2 YFSETQ. Germline trimming cut 3 bases from V and 4 bases from J; bases unmatched to any gene: 5. The CDR3 is made up of 15 amino acids. Regarding time point: week 5, during vaccination. Every single dose of the vaccine, 300 ug of mutant IDH1 20-mer peptide, came with topical imiquimod. This clone was seen a single time. Antigen: not known. The J gene is TRBJ2-2, the V gene TRBV5-1; 8 nucleotides align to TRBD2. The receptor comes from a man in his thirties or forties with glioma. This specimen consisted of PBMCs, obtained from a glioma patient whose treatment included an IDH1 peptide vaccine. The DNA for the CDR3 is TGCGCCAGCAGCTCCGAGACTAGCGTCACCGGGGAGCTGTTTTTT. Protein product: CASSSETSVTGELFF.